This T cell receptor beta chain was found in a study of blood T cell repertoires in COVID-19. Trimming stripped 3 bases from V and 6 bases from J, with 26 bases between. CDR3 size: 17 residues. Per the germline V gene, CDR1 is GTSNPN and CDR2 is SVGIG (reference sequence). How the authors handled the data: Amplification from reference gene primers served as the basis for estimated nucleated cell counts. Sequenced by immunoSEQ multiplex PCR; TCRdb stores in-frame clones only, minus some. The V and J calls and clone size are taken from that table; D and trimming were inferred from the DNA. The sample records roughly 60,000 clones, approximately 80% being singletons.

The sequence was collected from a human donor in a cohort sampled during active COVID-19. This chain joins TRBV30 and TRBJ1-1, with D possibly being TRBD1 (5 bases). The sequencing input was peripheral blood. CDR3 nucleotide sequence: TGTGCCTGGAGCCCCGGCCAACTTCATTGGACAAACGCTGAAGCTTTCTTT. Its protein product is CAWSPGQLHWTNAEAFF.